This TCR beta chain was found in a study of blood T cell repertoires in COVID-19. Study summary: Nucleic acid was either cDNA or gDNA, and it came from T cells, B-cell-depleted T cells, or PBMCs.

CDR3 size: 14 residues. V shed 7 bases and J shed 1 base, with 8 bases lying between them. In germline, CDR1 is LNHDA, CDR2 SQIVND (reference sequence). Assay used: immunoSEQ multiplex PCR; TCRdb lists only in-frame clones, some missing. The sample gives about 250,000 clones, roughly 86% of which show up once; 3.5% to 4% is in the top ten. Individuals aged about 18 to 100 years were recruited from fewer than 25 US areas. Cohort placement rested on clinical history that participants reported themselves. The sample consisted of PBMCs or T cells enriched from blood (not recorded which). This receptor was identified in a woman under 40 with acute COVID-19. This chain links TRBV19 with TRBJ1-6; the D gene is possibly TRBD1 (6 bases). CDR3 in DNA: TGTGCCAGTACCAGGGGTTCCTATAATTCACCCCTCCACTTT. It encodes CASTRGSYNSPLHF.